Sequencing of this T cell receptor beta chain was carried out in a study of T cell responses to AZD1222 COVID-19 vaccine. Comment on this clone: Its cognate antigen is unknown.

From germline, CDR1 is MDHEN and CDR2 SYDVKM. This CDR3 has 14 residues. V lost 2 bases, J lost 6 bases, and 13 bases lay in between. The repertoire was sequenced with immunoSEQ multiplex PCR; TCRdb's copy has only in-frame clones and lacks some. The data show approximately 130,000 clones, about 93% seen once. Study results and limitations: Donors, mostly white British, included more females; clonal diversity was possibly underestimated. Among AZD1222 vaccinees, only six were seropositive at baseline. Reportedly, close to half of spike-specific TCRs are directed against unmutated variant regions.

The clonotype comes from an adult who received the MenACWY meningococcal vaccine as a control. The rearrangement links TRBV28 to TRBJ1-1, with no clear D. Sequencing used peripheral blood, obtained 28 days after the second dose of the MenACWY control vaccine. This CDR3 is CASSLGSWVSEAFF. The CDR3 nucleotides read TGTGCCAGCAGTTTAGGCTCATGGGTCTCTGAAGCTTTCTTT.